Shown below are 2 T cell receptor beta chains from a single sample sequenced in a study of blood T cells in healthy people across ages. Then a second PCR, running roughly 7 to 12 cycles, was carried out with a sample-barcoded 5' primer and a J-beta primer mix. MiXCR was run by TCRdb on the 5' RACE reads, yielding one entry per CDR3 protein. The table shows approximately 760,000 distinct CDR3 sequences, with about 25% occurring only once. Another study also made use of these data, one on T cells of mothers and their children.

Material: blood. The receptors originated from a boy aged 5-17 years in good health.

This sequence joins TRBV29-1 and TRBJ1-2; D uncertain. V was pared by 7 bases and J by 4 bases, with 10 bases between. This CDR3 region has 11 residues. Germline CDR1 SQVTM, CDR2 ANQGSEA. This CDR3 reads CSDLTIYGYTF. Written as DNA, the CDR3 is TGCAGCGACCTGACAATCTATGGCTACACCTTC.

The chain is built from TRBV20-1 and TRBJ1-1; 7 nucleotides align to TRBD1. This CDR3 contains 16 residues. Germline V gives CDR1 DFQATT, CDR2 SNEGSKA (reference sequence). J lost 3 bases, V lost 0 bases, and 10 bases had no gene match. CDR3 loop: CSARDRTRGSDTEAFF. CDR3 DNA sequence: TGCAGTGCTAGAGATCGCACCAGGGGGTCGGACACTGAAGCTTTCTTT.